This TCR beta chain was identified in a study of OX40 agonist ivuxolimab in advanced cancers. This table comes from immunoSEQ multiplex PCR, and its TCRdb copy is limited to in-frame clones, with some not included. The repertoire includes 55,000 to 85,000 clones, more than 75% of them detected once, and about 0.61% sits in the top ten. The germline V and J ends were trimmed by 1 base and 5 bases, with 11 bases remaining between them. Per germline, CDR1 SEHNR and CDR2 FQNEAQ (reference sequence). The CDR3 runs to 14 residues. Sequencing used CD4+ or CD8+ T cells sorted from blood, obtained in a trial of the OX40 agonist ivuxolimab. The sequence came from an adult with an advanced solid tumor such as melanoma, head and neck, liver or kidney cancer. The chain is built from TRBV7-9 and TRBJ1-2, with D hard to call. The CDR3 DNA follows: TGTGCCAGCAGCTTAGGATTTTGGGAGTATGGCTACACCTTC. Translation: CASSLGFWEYGYTF.